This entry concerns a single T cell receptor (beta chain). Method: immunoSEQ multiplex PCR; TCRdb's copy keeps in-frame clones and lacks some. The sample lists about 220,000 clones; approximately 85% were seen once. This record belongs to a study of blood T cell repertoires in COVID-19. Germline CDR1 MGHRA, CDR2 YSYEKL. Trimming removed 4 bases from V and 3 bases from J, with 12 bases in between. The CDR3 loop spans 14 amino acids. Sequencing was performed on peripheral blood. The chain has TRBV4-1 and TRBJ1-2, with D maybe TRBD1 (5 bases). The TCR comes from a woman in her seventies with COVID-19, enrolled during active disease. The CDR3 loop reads CASSLDSEYYGYTF. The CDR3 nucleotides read TGCGCCAGCAGCCTAGACAGTGAATACTATGGCTACACCTTC.